What follows are 22 T cell receptor beta chains derived from one specimen sequenced in a study of technical replicates of blood from a handful of donors. Sequenced by immunoSEQ multiplex PCR; TCRdb stores in-frame clones only, minus some. Among about 75,000 clones listed, approximately 96% were seen once. Specimen: T cells isolated from PBMCs. All receptors come from a human donor in good health.

This chain uses TRBV7-9 with TRBJ2-2, with TRBD1 matching over 9 bases. The CDR3 loop spans 16 amino acids. Germline CDR1 and CDR2: SEHNR and FQNEAQ (reference sequence). With 1 base clipped from V and 1 base from J, the junction kept 1 base outside the gene matches. The CDR3 bases are TGTGCCAGCAGCTTAGTGGGACAGGGGAACACCGGGGAGCTGTTTTTT. It encodes CASSLVGQGNTGELFF. Full variable domain (remainder filled in from reference TRBV7-9 and TRBJ2-2): DTGVSQNPRHKITKRGQNVTFRCDPISEHNRLYWYRQTLGQGPEFLTYFQNEAQLEKSRLLSDRFSAERPKGSFSTLEIQRTEQGDSAMYLCASSLVGQGNTGELFFGEGSRLTVL.

For this clone: This specimen includes other DNA sequences encoding the same CDR3. V gene TRBV18 combines with J gene TRBJ2-1, with 13 bases aligning to TRBD2. CDR3 length: 15 residues. Trimming cost V 4 bases and J 6 bases; bases outside gene matches: 3. In germline, CDR1 is KGHSH, CDR2 LQKENI. CDR3 amino acids: CASSLTSGRANEQFF. The DNA of the CDR3 is TGTGCCAGCTCACTTACTAGCGGGAGGGCCAATGAGCAGTTCTTC.

The rearrangement links TRBV28 to TRBJ1-1; D remains ambiguous. V lost 3 bases to trimming and J lost 4 bases, with 12 bases between them. CDR1 is MDHEN, CDR2 SYDVKM, per germline. CDR3 length: 14 residues. This CDR3 reads CASSFPRGGTEAFF. The CDR3 DNA sequence: TGTGCCAGCAGTTTCCCCCGGGGAGGCACTGAAGCTTTCTTT.

The V gene is TRBV10-2, the J gene TRBJ1-2, with D possibly TRBD1 on 5 matching bases. Germline V CDR1 and CDR2: WSHSY, SAAADI. CDR3 length: 14 amino acids. Deletions cut 2 bases from V and 2 bases from J, with 9 bases between. The DNA of the CDR3 is TGCGCCAGCAGTGAGGGGGCGGAGAACTATGGCTACACCTTC. Protein: CASSEGAENYGYTF.

The CDR3 loop is CASSYQGQGQFHYGYTF. The CDR3 nucleotides read TGTGCCAGCAGTTACCAGGGACAGGGGCAATTCCACTATGGCTACACCTTC. The chain joins TRBV28 to TRBJ1-2; 10 nucleotides align to TRBD1. This CDR3 spans 17 amino acids. J was trimmed by 3 bases and V by 4 bases; bases with no gene match: 11. Germline-derived CDR1 and CDR2 are MDHEN and SYDVKM.

J is TRBJ2-7 and V is TRBV30, with 9 bases aligning to TRBD1. V shed 6 bases, J shed 4 bases, and the junction held 13 bases outside the gene matches. The germline CDR1 and CDR2 sequences are GTSNPN and SVGIG (reference sequence). The CDR3 consists of 15 residues. CDR3 coding DNA: TGTGCCTGTTCTCGAGGGTACAGGGGGCAATACGAGCAGTACTTC. This encodes CACSRGYRGQYEQYF.

This chain uses TRBV2 with TRBJ2-5; no definite D call. Germline V gene lookup returns CDR1 SNHLY and CDR2 FYNNEI. This CDR3 has 14 amino acids. With 0 bases removed from V and 4 bases from J, the gap between germline ends came to 9 bases. The CDR3 spells CASSEASGRETQYF. The CDR3 coding sequence is TGTGCCAGCAGTGAAGCGTCCGGTAGAGAGACCCAGTACTTC.

The V gene is TRBV6-5, the J gene TRBJ1-6; 8 bases are a match to TRBD1. This CDR3 has 15 residues. V was clipped by 6 bases and J by 2 bases; unmatched bases: 3. Germline assignment: CDR1 MNHEY and CDR2 SVGAGI. In nucleotides, the CDR3 is TGTGCCAGCAGCCGGACAGGGCCCTATAATTCACCCCTCCACTTT. Residues: CASSRTGPYNSPLHF.

This clone was seen a single time. The V gene is TRBV19, the J gene TRBJ1-3, with unresolved D. This CDR3 is built from 15 residues. Deletions cut 8 bases from V and 0 bases from J, with 14 bases between. The germline CDR1 and CDR2 sequences are LNHDA and SQIVND (reference sequence). The CDR3: CASGLDPASGNTIYF. DNA of the CDR3: TGTGCCAGTGGGCTTGACCCTGCCTCTGGAAACACCATATATTTT.

The rearrangement joins TRBV7-2 to TRBJ1-2; D ambiguous. The CDR3 runs to 14 residues. The germline gives CDR1 SGHTA, CDR2 FQGNSA. The V end lost 5 bases, the J end lost 4 bases, and 14 bases lay between the germline ends. DNA of the CDR3: TGTGCCAGCAGCCGGGATATAACAGCCTATGGCTACACCTTC. Protein: CASSRDITAYGYTF.

The chain carries TRBV5-1 and TRBJ1-1; maybe TRBD1 (5 bases). The CDR3 totals 17 residues. From germline, CDR1 is SGHRS and CDR2 YFSETQ. Trimming pared 1 base from V and 1 base from J, leaving 17 bases between. CDR3 residues: CASSLYSSGQGNTEAFF. In DNA form, the CDR3 reads TGCGCCAGCAGCTTGTATTCGTCAGGGCAGGGGAACACTGAAGCTTTCTTT.

The genes are TRBV5-1 and TRBJ2-7, with TRBD2 matching over 14 bases. There are 15 residues in the CDR3. The J segment lost 7 bases and the V segment lost 4 bases, leaving 7 bases of the junction unmatched. Germline assignment: CDR1 SGHRS and CDR2 YFSETQ. The CDR3 sequence: CASSPTSGRAREQYF. The CDR3 DNA reads TGCGCCAGCAGCCCGACTAGCGGGAGGGCCAGGGAGCAGTACTTC. Drawing the rest from reference TRBV5-1 and TRBJ2-7, the complete variable domain is KAGVTQTPRYLIKTRGQQVTLSCSPISGHRSVSWYQQTPGQGLQFLFEYFSETQRNKGNFPGRFSGRQFSNSRSEMNVSTLELGDSALYLCASSPTSGRAREQYFGPGTRLTVT.

As DNA, the CDR3 is TGTGCCAGCAGCGAATACCCTCCGGGACTAGCAGAAGGGGAGCAGTTCTTC. Amino acid sequence: CASSEYPPGLAEGEQFF. This rearrangement joins TRBV11-2 to TRBJ2-1; 9 bases agree with TRBD2. The length of the CDR3 is 17 residues. Germline CDR1 and CDR2: SGHAT and FQNNGV. Germline trimming cut 5 bases from V and 10 bases from J; bases unmatched to any gene: 18.

The chain has TRBV7-8 and TRBJ2-7; 7 nucleotides align to TRBD1. V lost 1 base, J lost 2 bases, and 5 bases stayed unmatched. The length of the CDR3 is 15 residues. Per the germline V gene, CDR1 is SGHVS and CDR2 is FQNEAQ. The CDR3 bases are TGTGCCAGCAGCTTAGAGACGAGGGGGCCCTACGAGCAGTACTTC. It is translated as CASSLETRGPYEQYF.

The CDR3 DNA follows: TGTGCCAGCCTGCGTAATGAAAAACTGTTTTTT. Translation gives CASLRNEKLFF. The V and J genes are TRBV2 and TRBJ1-4; no firm D call. With 8 bases removed from V and 4 bases from J, the gap between germline ends came to 5 bases. Germline lookup yields CDR1 SNHLY and CDR2 FYNNEI. This CDR3 region has 11 residues.

V is TRBV9 and J is TRBJ1-5; TRBD1 aligns across 7 bases. V gave up 4 bases and J gave up 0 bases; unmatched junction bases: 4. The CDR3 loop spans 15 amino acids. The germline gives CDR1 SGDLS, CDR2 YYNGEE. The CDR3 sequence: CASSKGGGSNQPQHF. The CDR3, as DNA: TGTGCCAGCAGCAAAGGGGGCGGTAGCAATCAGCCCCAGCATTTT.

The V gene is TRBV7-2, the J gene TRBJ2-7; the match to TRBD2 covers 12 bases. Germline assignment: CDR1 SGHTA and CDR2 FQGNSA. The CDR3 contains 19 residues. Trimming took 9 bases from V and 3 from J; bases not matched to a gene: 21. The chain's CDR3 is CARNTPTRKRTSGIYEQYF. CDR3 in DNA: TGTGCCAGGAATACGCCGACTAGGAAGCGGACTAGCGGGATCTACGAGCAGTACTTC. The full variable domain, with the rest looked up from reference TRBV7-2 and TRBJ2-7, is GAGVSQSPSNKVTEKGKDVELRCDPISGHTALYWYRQSLGQGLEFLIYFQGNSAPDKSGLPSDRFSAERTGGSVSTLTIQRTQQEDSAVYLCARNTPTRKRTSGIYEQYFGPGTRLTVT.

This clone was picked up one time. V and J are TRBV29-1 and TRBJ2-7; a weak D match, TRBD2 (6 bases). In germline, CDR1 is SQVTM, CDR2 ANQGSEA. V was clipped by 3 bases and J by 4 bases, with 13 bases between them. The CDR3 is made up of 13 amino acids. CDR3 coding DNA: TGCAGCGTTGAGGCAACTGGGGGGTACGAGCAGTACTTC. Its protein product is CSVEATGGYEQYF.

The rearrangement uses TRBV9 and TRBJ2-7; maybe TRBD2 (5 bases). V lost 7 bases, J lost 2 bases, and 19 bases lay in between. This CDR3 is 15 amino acids long. Germline V gene lookup returns CDR1 SGDLS and CDR2 YYNGEE. CDR3 region: CASSGRTVDPYEQYF. CDR3 sequence (DNA): TGTGCCAGCTCAGGTAGGACTGTCGACCCCTACGAGCAGTACTTC.

The V gene is TRBV5-5, the J gene TRBJ2-2, with 12 bases aligning to TRBD2. The CDR3 contains 17 residues. The V segment lost 4 bases and the J segment 3 bases; nucleotides outside the gene matches: 7. Looked up from germline, CDR1 is SGHKS and CDR2 is YYEKEE (reference sequence). CDR3 region: CASSRTSGATYTGELFF. The DNA of the CDR3 is TGTGCCAGCAGCAGGACTAGCGGGGCAACTTACACCGGGGAGCTGTTTTTT.

The chain recombines TRBV6-5 with TRBJ2-7, with a weak D call TRBD2 (5 bases). From germline, CDR1 is MNHEY and CDR2 SVGAGI. This CDR3 is built from 14 residues. V shed 2 bases and J shed 2 bases, with 10 bases lying between them. The CDR3: CASSYPDWPYEQYF. CDR3 in DNA: TGTGCCAGCAGTTACCCGGACTGGCCCTACGAGCAGTACTTC.

The genes are TRBV4-3 and TRBJ2-7; D gene unclear. V lost 0 bases and J 2 bases, leaving 8 bases between the germline ends. The length of the CDR3 is 14 residues. Germline CDR1 is LGHNA and CDR2 is YSLEER. The CDR3 region has the DNA TGCGCCAGCAGCCAAGATGCGAGAGCCTACGAGCAGTACTTC. This gives the protein CASSQDARAYEQYF.